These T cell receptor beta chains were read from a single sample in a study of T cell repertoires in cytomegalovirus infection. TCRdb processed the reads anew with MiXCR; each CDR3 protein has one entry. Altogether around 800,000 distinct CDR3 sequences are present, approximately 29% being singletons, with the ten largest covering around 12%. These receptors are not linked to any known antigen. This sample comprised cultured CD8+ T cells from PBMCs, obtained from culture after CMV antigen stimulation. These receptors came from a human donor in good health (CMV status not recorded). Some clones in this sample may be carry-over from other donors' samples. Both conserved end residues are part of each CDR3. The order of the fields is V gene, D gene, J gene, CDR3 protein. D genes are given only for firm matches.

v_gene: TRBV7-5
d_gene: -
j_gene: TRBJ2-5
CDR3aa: CISVSEVLPLGPKETQYF

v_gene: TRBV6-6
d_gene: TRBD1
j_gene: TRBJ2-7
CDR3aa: CASSLTGTGNPYEQYF

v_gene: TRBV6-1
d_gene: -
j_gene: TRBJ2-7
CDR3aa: CASSEGTSRAYEQYF

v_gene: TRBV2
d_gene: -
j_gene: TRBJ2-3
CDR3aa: CASKVAGRFTDTQYF

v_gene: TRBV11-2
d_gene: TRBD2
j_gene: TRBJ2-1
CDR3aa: CASSFGTSTGEFF

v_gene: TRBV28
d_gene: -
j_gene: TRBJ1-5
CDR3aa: CASSHNQPQHF

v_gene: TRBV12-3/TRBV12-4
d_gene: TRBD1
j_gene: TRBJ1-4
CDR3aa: CASSSRQGMSEKLFF

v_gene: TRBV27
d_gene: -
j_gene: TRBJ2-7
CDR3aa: CASSLSRDPLYEQYF

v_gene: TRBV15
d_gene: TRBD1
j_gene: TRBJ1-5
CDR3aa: CATRDRGDNQPQHF

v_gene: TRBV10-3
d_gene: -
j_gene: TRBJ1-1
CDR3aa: CAIRWTAIDEAFF

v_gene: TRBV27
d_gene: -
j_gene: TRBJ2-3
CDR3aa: CASHPGGEPPTDTQYF

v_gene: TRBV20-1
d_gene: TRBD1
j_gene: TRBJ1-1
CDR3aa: CSASPFDRDTEAFF

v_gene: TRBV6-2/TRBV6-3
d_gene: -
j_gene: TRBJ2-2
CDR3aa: CASSYRDRLHSNTGELFF

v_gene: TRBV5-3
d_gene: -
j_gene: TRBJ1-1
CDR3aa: CASTPAGVAEAFF

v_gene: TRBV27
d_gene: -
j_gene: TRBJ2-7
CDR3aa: CASSLEPGLLGEQYF